The entry that follows covers one TCR beta chain sequence. This clone was found a few times. The clone's antigen remains unknown. No much larger clone exists at a distance of one base, and base qualities are not known. The time point label on this specimen signifies: about 28 days (+/-7) after the second vaccine dose. AZD1222 recipients given second doses at about 4 weeks or at about 12 weeks were pooled, since spike-specific TCR depth and breadth were not found to differ between the two schedules. Samples from vaccinated people were obtained from the UK trials COV001 and COV002, which included a single-blind randomized controlled phase 2/3 trial of AZD1222 (ChAdOx1 nCoV-19) in healthy adults. Trial participant PBMC samples were collected at day 0 and day 28 after the second dose for TCRbeta chain sequencing. The CDR3 regions of human TCRbeta chains were analyzed by immunosequencing. As for how the authors treated the data: TCRs in the repertoires were matched against a reference library of SARS-CoV-2-specific TCRs that had been generated with the MIRA antigen-specificity platform. Breadth was defined as the fraction of unique TCRs that were SARS-CoV-2-associated, and depth was defined as the fraction of total T cells that were SARS-CoV-2-associated. Each spike-specific TCR was assigned to its reactive spike region and to a CD4 or CD8 class using the MIRA data. Log10-transformed breadth and depth values were compared by one-way ANOVA with Sidak's multiple comparisons tests. TCRdb stores this immuneACCESS table with in-frame sequences only. Part of the clones is absent; in the studies checked, under half of the shortfall reflects unresolved V genes, and no reason is known for the rest. For V, J and clone size, that table is used; D and trimming come from the DNA. The sample profile shows some 120,000 clones; over 80% of them were found once. Clones ranked in the top ten supply more than 7% of the sample.

The data were taken from a study of T cell responses to AZD1222 COVID-19 vaccine (dated by TCRdb to the early 2020s). Context from the whole study: TCR sequencing was performed for 230 to 250 trial participants, of whom around 210 were given two doses of AZD1222 and 26 were given two doses of MenACWY control vaccine. Trial participants were enrolled into age subgroups of 18-55, 56-69 and 70-plus years, which contained 148, 28 and 57 TCR-sequenced participants, respectively. Here is what the overall study found, with its caveats: Because no day 14 peak-response samples were available, repertoires were characterized only after the peak T cell response. Conclusions about previously exposed vaccinees are limited, since just a handful of AZD1222 recipients were seropositive for SARS-CoV-2 at baseline. Nearly half of unique spike-specific TCRs reportedly recognized epitopes outside regions mutated in the B.1.351 and B.1.1.7 variants. Vaccine-associated CD4 TCRs spanned the whole spike protein, with dominant responses in regions 160-218 and 743-854. Participants were mostly white British and included more females than males, and it was suggested by the authors that clonal diversity may have been underestimated. After two AZD1222 doses, both the breadth and the depth of spike-specific TCRs were significantly higher than at day 0 and than in MenACWY recipients. In the small 56-69-year group, the increase in depth fell short of significance, most likely because of low power.

The starting material was peripheral blood, obtained 28 days after the second AZD1222 dose. The sequence came from an adult who received the AZD1222 COVID-19 vaccine.

The DNA sequence is as follows: TGTGCCAGCAGTGAAGAGGGACAGGGACGGTATGAGCAGTTCTTC. It is translated as CASSEEGQGRYEQFF. Rearrangement joined TRBV6-1 to TRBJ2-1, with 9 middle bases fitting TRBD1. Taken from the germline V gene, the CDR1 and CDR2 loops are MNHNS and SASEGT. The CDR3 measures 15 amino acids from cysteine to phenylalanine. The read is trimmed to its CDR3 DNA, 45 bases read in frame from base 1. At the junction V is shortened by 1 base and J by 8 bases; bases outside the gene matches: 6.